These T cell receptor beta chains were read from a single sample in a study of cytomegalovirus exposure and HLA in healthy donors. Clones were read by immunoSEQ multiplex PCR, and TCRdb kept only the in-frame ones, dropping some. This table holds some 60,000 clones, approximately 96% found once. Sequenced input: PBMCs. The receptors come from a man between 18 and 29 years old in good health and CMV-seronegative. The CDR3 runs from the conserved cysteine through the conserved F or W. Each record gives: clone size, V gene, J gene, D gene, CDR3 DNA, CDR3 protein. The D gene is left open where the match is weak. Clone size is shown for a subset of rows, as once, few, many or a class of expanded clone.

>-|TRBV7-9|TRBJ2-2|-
TGTGCCAGCGGCGTCAGCGGGAACACCGGGGAGCTGTTTTTT
CASGVSGNTGELFF
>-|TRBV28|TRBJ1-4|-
TGTGCCAGTTTACAGGGATTAGGTGAAAAACTGTTTTTT
CASLQGLGEKLFF
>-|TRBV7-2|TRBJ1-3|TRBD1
TGTGCCAGCAGCTTAGAGGGACAGAACTCTGGAAACACCATATATTTT
CASSLEGQNSGNTIYF
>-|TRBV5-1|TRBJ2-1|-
TGCGCCAGCAGCTTGCAGGGGCGCAACGAGCAGCTCTTC
CASSLQGRNEQLF
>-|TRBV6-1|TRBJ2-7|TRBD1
TGTGCCAGCAGACAGGGGAGCTACGAGCAGTACTTC
CASRQGSYEQYF
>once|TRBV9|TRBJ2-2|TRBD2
TGTGCCAGCAGCGTAGGGAATGGGGGCGGGGGGCTCGCCGGGGAGCTGTTTTTT
CASSVGNGGGGLAGELFF
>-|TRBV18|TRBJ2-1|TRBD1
TGTGCCAGCTCACCACGTGGAGATCCGGGACAGGGTATGGTGGGTGAGCAGTTCTTC
CASSPRGDPGQGMVGEQFF
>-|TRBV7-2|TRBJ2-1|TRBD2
TGTGCCAGCAGCCGAGCGGGAGGGCTCGGAAATGAGCAGTTCTTC
CASSRAGGLGNEQFF
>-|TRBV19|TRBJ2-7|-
TGTGCCAGTAGCATTATGAACACCTACGAGCAGTACTTC
CASSIMNTYEQYF
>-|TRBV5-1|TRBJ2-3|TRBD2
TGCGCCAGCAGCCTAGGACTAGCGGGATTGATCGATACGCAGTATTTT
CASSLGLAGLIDTQYF
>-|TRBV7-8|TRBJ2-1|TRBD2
TGTGCCAGCACCCCGGGGGGTCGAGACAATGAGCAGTTCTTC
CASTPGGRDNEQFF
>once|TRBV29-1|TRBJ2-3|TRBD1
TGTAGCGTTGAAAGCCGGGACAGGGGAAGCACAGATACGCAGTATTTT
CSVESRDRGSTDTQYF
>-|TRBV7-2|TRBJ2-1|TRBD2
TGTGCCAGCAGCTTAGCCCCCGGGATAGCGGGATGGGATGAGCAGTTCTTC
CASSLAPGIAGWDEQFF
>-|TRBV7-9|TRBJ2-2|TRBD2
TGTGCCAGCAGCTTATTAGCGGGAGGGCACACCGGGGAGCTGTTTTTT
CASSLLAGGHTGELFF
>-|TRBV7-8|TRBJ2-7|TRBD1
TGTGCCAGCAGCTTTAGCCCTGGGACAGCATACGAGCAGTACTTC
CASSFSPGTAYEQYF
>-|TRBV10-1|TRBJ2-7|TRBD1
TGCGCCAGCAGCCTCAACAGGGGAGATTCCGAGCAGTACTTC
CASSLNRGDSEQYF
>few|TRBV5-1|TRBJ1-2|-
TGCGCCAGCAGCCCGCTCCGGGGTGGTGACTATGGCTACACCTTC
CASSPLRGGDYGYTF
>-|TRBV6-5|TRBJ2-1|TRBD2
TGTGCCAGCAGTGCTTGGACTAGCGGGACCAATGAGCAGTTCTTC
CASSAWTSGTNEQFF
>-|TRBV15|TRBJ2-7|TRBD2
TGTGCCACCAGCAGGTCCATCGGGACTAGCGGCTACGAGCAGTACTTC
CATSRSIGTSGYEQYF
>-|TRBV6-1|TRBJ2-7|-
TGTGCCAGCAGTCCAAGGGGAGGGGGGAGCTACGAGCAGTACTTC
CASSPRGGGSYEQYF
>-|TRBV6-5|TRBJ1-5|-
TGTGCCAGCAGTTACTCGGCTTCCAATCAGCCCCAGCATTTT
CASSYSASNQPQHF
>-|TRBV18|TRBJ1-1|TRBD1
TGTGCCAGCTCACCAAAACAGGGGGTTAGAGGTACTGAAGCTTTCTTT
CASSPKQGVRGTEAFF
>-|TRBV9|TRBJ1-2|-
TGTGCCAGCAGCGGCCCCAGCTATGGCTACACCTTC
CASSGPSYGYTF
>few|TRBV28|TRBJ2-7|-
TGTGCCAGCAGTCCCCCATACGAGCAGTACTTC
CASSPPYEQYF